The following is a T cell receptor (beta chain) sequence with its context. Using its own MiXCR run on the 5' RACE reads, TCRdb lists one record per CDR3 protein. The sample shows 1.5 million to 2 million distinct CDR3 sequences, less than 35% of them seen only once. Germline lookup yields CDR1 MNHEY and CDR2 SMNVEV (reference sequence). The CDR3 length is 18 residues. V lost 3 bases to trimming and J lost 0 bases; unmatched junction nucleotides: 7. These data belong to a study of identical twins. The V and J genes are TRBV27 and TRBJ2-6; TRBD1 aligns across 8 bases. The sequenced sample was cord blood. The TCR comes from a newborn girl in good health. CDR3 sequence: CASSFLGTGLSGANVLTF. The CDR3 bases are TGTGCCAGCAGTTTCCTCGGGACAGGCCTCTCTGGGGCCAACGTCCTGACTTTC.